Listed below are T cell receptor beta chains from one sample, sequenced in a study of blood T cells in healthy people across ages. TCRdb reprocessed the 5' RACE reads via MiXCR and lists one record per CDR3 protein. Here the sample spans hundreds of thousands of distinct CDR3 sequences, approximately 60% being singletons. Sequencing was carried out using blood. Receptor source: a man aged 40-49 years in good health. Each CDR3 is given with its conserved first and last residue. A D gene is named only where the DNA matches it firmly. Clone size is not always given. Where it is, it says once, few, many or a class for expanded clones.

D gene: -; J gene: TRBJ2-7; V gene: TRBV7-9; clone size: -; CDR3 protein: CASSEPGRLYEQYF; CDR3 DNA: TGTGCCAGCAGCGAGCCGGGCCGCCTCTACGAGCAGTACTTC
D gene: -; J gene: TRBJ1-5; V gene: TRBV20-1; clone size: -; CDR3 protein: CSARDSNTNNQPQHF; CDR3 DNA: TGCAGTGCTAGAGATAGCAACACAAACAATCAGCCCCAGCATTTT
D gene: -; J gene: TRBJ1-1; V gene: TRBV20-1; clone size: few; CDR3 protein: CSAREPFVGAFF; CDR3 DNA: TGCAGTGCTAGAGAGCCGTTTGTGGGAGCTTTCTTT
D gene: TRBD1; J gene: TRBJ2-7; V gene: TRBV7-7; clone size: -; CDR3 protein: CASSSGTGAEQYF; CDR3 DNA: TGTGCCAGCAGCTCCGGGACAGGGGCCGAGCAGTACTTC
D gene: -; J gene: TRBJ1-4; V gene: TRBV6-5; clone size: -; CDR3 protein: CASSYLGVRVGEKLFF; CDR3 DNA: TGTGCCAGCAGTTACTTAGGGGTCAGGGTGGGCGAAAAACTGTTTTTT
D gene: TRBD2; J gene: TRBJ2-5; V gene: TRBV29-1; clone size: many; CDR3 protein: CSVGLAGVETQYF; CDR3 DNA: TGCAGCGTGGGACTAGCGGGAGTGGAGACCCAGTACTTC
D gene: TRBD2; J gene: TRBJ2-1; V gene: TRBV7-2; clone size: -; CDR3 protein: CAGSLAFSGVRNNEQFF; CDR3 DNA: TGTGCCGGCAGCTTAGCATTTAGCGGGGTCAGGAACAATGAGCAGTTCTTC
D gene: -; J gene: TRBJ2-6; V gene: TRBV10-3; clone size: -; CDR3 protein: CAISESMAQSGANVLTF; CDR3 DNA: TGTGCCATCAGTGAGTCGATGGCACAGTCTGGGGCCAACGTCCTGACTTTC
D gene: -; J gene: TRBJ2-7; V gene: TRBV14; clone size: -; CDR3 protein: CASSQERGGIYEQYF; CDR3 DNA: TGTGCCAGCAGCCAAGAAAGAGGGGGAATCTACGAGCAGTACTTC
D gene: -; J gene: TRBJ2-5; V gene: TRBV10-3; clone size: few; CDR3 protein: CAIKPGDRGGSQQTQYF; CDR3 DNA: TGTGCCATCAAACCCGGAGATCGAGGGGGTAGTCAGCAGACCCAGTACTTC
D gene: TRBD2; J gene: TRBJ2-5; V gene: TRBV28; clone size: -; CDR3 protein: CASSSGGSTGETQYF; CDR3 DNA: TGTGCCAGCAGTTCCGGCGGGAGTACCGGAGAGACCCAGTACTTC
D gene: -; J gene: TRBJ1-5; V gene: TRBV20-1; clone size: -; CDR3 protein: CSARGTISNQPQHF; CDR3 DNA: TGCAGTGCTAGGGGAACGATTAGCAATCAGCCCCAGCATTTT
D gene: -; J gene: TRBJ1-2; V gene: TRBV3-1; clone size: -; CDR3 protein: CASSHSPLGGAYGYTF; CDR3 DNA: TGTGCCAGCAGCCACAGCCCCCTTGGGGGGGCGTACGGCTACACCTTC
D gene: -; J gene: TRBJ2-1; V gene: TRBV15; clone size: -; CDR3 protein: CATSRDLDPSYNEQFF; CDR3 DNA: TGTGCCACCAGCAGAGACCTAGACCCGTCCTACAATGAGCAGTTCTTC
D gene: -; J gene: TRBJ2-2; V gene: TRBV9; clone size: once; CDR3 protein: CASSVVIGGGRAGELFF; CDR3 DNA: TGTGCCAGCAGCGTAGTTATCGGGGGCGGTCGGGCCGGGGAGCTGTTTTTT
D gene: -; J gene: TRBJ2-4; V gene: TRBV15; clone size: once; CDR3 protein: CATSRVGQPLAKNIQYF; CDR3 DNA: TGTGCCACCAGCAGAGTAGGTCAGCCGCTAGCCAAAAACATTCAGTACTTC
D gene: -; J gene: TRBJ1-2; V gene: TRBV5-1; clone size: -; CDR3 protein: CASASPGNYGYTF; CDR3 DNA: TGCGCCAGCGCATCGCCAGGGAACTATGGCTACACCTTC
D gene: TRBD1; J gene: TRBJ1-2; V gene: TRBV7-2; clone size: once; CDR3 protein: CASSLAPGTGYYGYTF; CDR3 DNA: TGTGCCAGCAGCTTAGCTCCTGGGACAGGGTACTATGGCTACACCTTC
D gene: -; J gene: TRBJ2-3; V gene: TRBV9; clone size: -; CDR3 protein: CASSDLSGTGTDTQYF; CDR3 DNA: TGTGCCAGCAGCGATCTATCGGGCACGGGCACAGATACGCAGTATTTT
D gene: TRBD1; J gene: TRBJ1-1; V gene: TRBV10-3; clone size: -; CDR3 protein: CAISEPGTGMNTEAFF; CDR3 DNA: TGTGCCATCAGTGAACCCGGGACAGGAATGAACACTGAAGCTTTCTTT
D gene: -; J gene: TRBJ2-5; V gene: TRBV6-6; clone size: once; CDR3 protein: CASSSRGRRETQYF; CDR3 DNA: TGTGCCAGCAGTTCAAGGGGGAGGCGGGAGACCCAGTACTTC
D gene: TRBD2; J gene: TRBJ2-1; V gene: TRBV20-1; clone size: -; CDR3 protein: CSARDRTSHNEQFF; CDR3 DNA: TGCAGTGCTAGAGACCGGACTAGCCACAATGAGCAGTTCTTC
D gene: TRBD2; J gene: TRBJ2-1; V gene: TRBV28; clone size: -; CDR3 protein: CASSFRREGYNEQFF; CDR3 DNA: TGTGCCAGCAGTTTCCGCCGGGAGGGGTACAATGAGCAGTTCTTC
D gene: -; J gene: TRBJ2-1; V gene: TRBV7-3; clone size: few; CDR3 protein: CASSDGSSYNEQFF; CDR3 DNA: TGTGCCAGCTCCGACGGGAGCTCCTACAATGAGCAGTTCTTC
D gene: TRBD1; J gene: TRBJ2-5; V gene: TRBV5-1; clone size: -; CDR3 protein: CASSGQGVGETQYF; CDR3 DNA: TGCGCCAGCAGCGGACAGGGGGTGGGAGAGACCCAGTACTTC
D gene: -; J gene: TRBJ1-5; V gene: TRBV3-1; clone size: -; CDR3 protein: CASSQGRGSQPQHF; CDR3 DNA: TGTGCCAGCAGCCAAGGGAGGGGTAGTCAGCCCCAGCATTTT
D gene: -; J gene: TRBJ2-4; V gene: TRBV3-1; clone size: few; CDR3 protein: CASSQGEGPEYF; CDR3 DNA: TGTGCCAGCAGCCAAGGAGAAGGGCCTGAGTACTTC
D gene: -; J gene: TRBJ2-1; V gene: TRBV6-6; clone size: -; CDR3 protein: CASSRLSGSYNEQFF; CDR3 DNA: TGTGCCAGCAGTCGCCTGTCGGGTAGCTACAATGAGCAGTTCTTC
D gene: TRBD2; J gene: TRBJ2-7; V gene: TRBV11-1; clone size: -; CDR3 protein: CASSFTLASGIYNEQYF; CDR3 DNA: TGTGCCAGCAGCTTCACTCTGGCTAGCGGAATCTACAATGAGCAGTACTTC
D gene: -; J gene: TRBJ1-2; V gene: TRBV27; clone size: -; CDR3 protein: CASSLSGGNPYGYTF; CDR3 DNA: TGTGCCAGCAGTTTATCAGGGGGTAATCCCTATGGCTACACCTTC
D gene: TRBD2; J gene: TRBJ2-5; V gene: TRBV4-1; clone size: -; CDR3 protein: CASKGTSGSENEQYF; CDR3 DNA: TGCGCCAGTAAGGGGACTAGCGGGAGTGAGAATGAGCAGTACTTC
D gene: -; J gene: TRBJ2-5; V gene: TRBV6-5; clone size: -; CDR3 protein: CASSYSTGGSQETQYF; CDR3 DNA: TGTGCCAGCAGTTACTCGACGGGGGGCAGCCAAGAGACCCAGTACTTC
D gene: -; J gene: TRBJ2-4; V gene: TRBV7-9; clone size: -; CDR3 protein: CASSLGEIDIQYF; CDR3 DNA: TGTGCCAGCAGCTTAGGCGAAATAGACATTCAGTACTTC
D gene: -; J gene: TRBJ2-3; V gene: TRBV7-2; clone size: -; CDR3 protein: CASSLVSGEDTQYF; CDR3 DNA: TGTGCCAGCAGCTTAGTCTCCGGGGAGGATACGCAGTATTTT
D gene: TRBD2; J gene: TRBJ2-1; V gene: TRBV6-5; clone size: few; CDR3 protein: CASSLLAGDEQFF; CDR3 DNA: TGTGCCAGCAGTCTACTAGCGGGCGATGAGCAGTTCTTC
D gene: TRBD2; J gene: TRBJ2-1; V gene: TRBV10-3; clone size: -; CDR3 protein: CAISELSSGRDEQFF; CDR3 DNA: TGTGCCATCAGTGAGTTATCTAGCGGGAGGGATGAGCAGTTCTTC
D gene: -; J gene: TRBJ1-1; V gene: TRBV27; clone size: -; CDR3 protein: CASGLSQGTEAFF; CDR3 DNA: TGTGCCAGCGGTTTAAGTCAGGGCACTGAAGCTTTCTTT
D gene: -; J gene: TRBJ2-1; V gene: TRBV12-3/TRBV12-4; clone size: -; CDR3 protein: CASSFAHGRDNEQFF; CDR3 DNA: TGTGCCAGCAGTTTTGCCCATGGGCGAGACAATGAGCAGTTCTTC
D gene: -; J gene: TRBJ1-2; V gene: TRBV28; clone size: -; CDR3 protein: CASSLLSARQNYGYTF; CDR3 DNA: TGTGCCAGCAGTTTATTAAGCGCACGGCAGAACTATGGCTACACCTTC
D gene: -; J gene: TRBJ2-1; V gene: TRBV28; clone size: few; CDR3 protein: CASSLPARGSYNEQFF; CDR3 DNA: TGTGCCAGCAGTTTGCCAGCGAGGGGCTCCTACAATGAGCAGTTCTTC
D gene: -; J gene: TRBJ2-6; V gene: TRBV5-1; clone size: -; CDR3 protein: CASSLFGASSGANVLTF; CDR3 DNA: TGCGCCAGCAGCTTGTTCGGGGCGAGCTCTGGGGCCAACGTCCTGACTTTC
D gene: TRBD2; J gene: TRBJ2-4; V gene: TRBV20-1; clone size: -; CDR3 protein: CSASGGKNIQYF; CDR3 DNA: TGCAGTGCTAGCGGGGGGAAAAACATTCAGTACTTC
D gene: TRBD1; J gene: TRBJ1-6; V gene: TRBV5-4; clone size: -; CDR3 protein: CASRPGQGANSPLHF; CDR3 DNA: TGTGCCAGCAGACCGGGACAGGGGGCAAATTCACCCCTCCACTTT
D gene: -; J gene: TRBJ2-5; V gene: TRBV3-1; clone size: many; CDR3 protein: CASSSLETQYF; CDR3 DNA: TGTGCCAGCAGCTCCTTGGAGACCCAGTACTTC
D gene: -; J gene: TRBJ2-7; V gene: TRBV6-5; clone size: few; CDR3 protein: CASSRPPGTKEQQYF; CDR3 DNA: TGTGCCAGCAGCCGGCCTCCGGGGACAAAAGAGCAGCAGTACTTC
D gene: -; J gene: TRBJ1-1; V gene: TRBV7-9; clone size: -; CDR3 protein: CASSLTGSVTEAFF; CDR3 DNA: TGTGCCAGCAGCCTAACAGGGTCGGTCACTGAAGCTTTCTTT
D gene: -; J gene: TRBJ2-6; V gene: TRBV7-8; clone size: -; CDR3 protein: CASSSFPAPGPGANVLTF; CDR3 DNA: TGTGCCAGCAGCTCCTTCCCCGCGCCGGGACCTGGGGCCAACGTCCTGACTTTC
D gene: TRBD1; J gene: TRBJ1-2; V gene: TRBV2; clone size: -; CDR3 protein: CASIGQGTTNYGYTF; CDR3 DNA: TGTGCCAGCATTGGACAGGGGACCACTAACTATGGCTACACCTTC
D gene: -; J gene: TRBJ2-2; V gene: TRBV12-3/TRBV12-4; clone size: -; CDR3 protein: CASRLPWGELFF; CDR3 DNA: TGTGCCAGCAGACTACCCTGGGGGGAGCTGTTTTTT
D gene: -; J gene: TRBJ2-3; V gene: TRBV20-1; clone size: -; CDR3 protein: CSAREGRQALSSAQYF; CDR3 DNA: TGCAGTGCTAGAGAGGGGCGCCAGGCCCTCTCCTCGGCGCAGTATTTT
D gene: -; J gene: TRBJ2-2; V gene: TRBV9; clone size: -; CDR3 protein: CASSVVGGRTPTGELFF; CDR3 DNA: TGTGCCAGCAGCGTAGTTGGGGGCAGAACCCCCACCGGGGAGCTGTTTTTT
D gene: TRBD2; J gene: TRBJ2-1; V gene: TRBV20-1; clone size: -; CDR3 protein: CSATGLAGHSSYNEQFF; CDR3 DNA: TGCAGTGCTACGGGACTAGCGGGACACAGCTCCTACAATGAGCAGTTCTTC
D gene: TRBD1; J gene: TRBJ1-2; V gene: TRBV13; clone size: -; CDR3 protein: CASSPSDRRPYGYTF; CDR3 DNA: TGTGCCAGCAGCCCATCGGACAGGCGCCCATATGGCTACACCTTC
D gene: -; J gene: TRBJ2-3; V gene: TRBV9; clone size: few; CDR3 protein: CASSLQMSDTQYF; CDR3 DNA: TGTGCCAGCAGCCTACAAATGTCAGATACGCAGTATTTT
D gene: TRBD2; J gene: TRBJ2-1; V gene: TRBV12-3/TRBV12-4; clone size: -; CDR3 protein: CASTGTSGGHTFNEQFF; CDR3 DNA: TGTGCCAGCACCGGGACTAGCGGGGGGCATACATTCAATGAGCAGTTCTTC
D gene: -; J gene: TRBJ1-5; V gene: TRBV19; clone size: -; CDR3 protein: CASREASSIYSNQPQHF; CDR3 DNA: TGTGCCAGTAGGGAGGCGTCTTCAATCTATAGCAATCAGCCCCAGCATTTT